The 32 T cell receptor beta chains in this list originate from one sample, sequenced in a study of cytomegalovirus exposure and HLA in healthy donors. The PCR contained 60 Vbeta and 13 Jbeta primers. The table came from immunoSEQ multiplex PCR; TCRdb's copy has only in-frame clones and leaves some out. The sample lists some 50,000 clones; 72% were seen once. Source material: PBMCs. Receptors were obtained from a woman aged 45-65 years in good health and CMV-seropositive.

V gene TRBV19 combines with J gene TRBJ2-1, with 8 bases identical to TRBD2. The V and J ends lost 1 base and 6 bases, in that order; junction bases with no gene match: 8. The germline V gene encodes CDR1 LNHDA and CDR2 SQIVND (reference sequence). The CDR3 is 16 residues long. The DNA of the CDR3 is TGTGCCAGTAGTATAGTCGGGGGGGGAACCACCAATGAGCAGTTCTTC. As protein: CASSIVGGGTTNEQFF.

This clone was counted only a few times. The chain links TRBV19 to TRBJ1-5; D is undetermined. V shed 4 bases and J shed 9 bases, with 16 bases lying between them. Per the germline V gene, CDR1 is LNHDA and CDR2 is SQIVND (reference sequence). This CDR3 is built from 14 residues. The CDR3 DNA reads as TGTGCCAGTAGTAGGCTGAGCATGGGAGGGCCCCAGCATTTT. Its translation: CASSRLSMGGPQHF.

The CDR3, as DNA: TGTGCCAGCAGCTCGTTCGACACCGGGACTACGAAAGAGACCCAGTACTTC. Amino acids: CASSSFDTGTTKETQYF. The V call is TRBV5-6, the J call TRBJ2-5; TRBD2 matches 7 bases. The ends lost 3 bases at V and 3 bases at J; junction bases unmatched: 14. Germline V gene sequence: CDR1 SGHDT, CDR2 YYEEEE. The CDR3 runs to 17 residues.

The CDR3 DNA reads TGTGCCATCACCAATATAGCGGGGTCGCAGTATTTT. This codes for CAITNIAGSQYF. V is TRBV10-3 and J is TRBJ2-3; 8 bases fit TRBD2. This CDR3 comprises 12 residues. V was clipped by 7 bases and J by 10 bases; unmatched bases: 7. Germline V lookup: CDR1 ENHRY, CDR2 SYGVKD.

The V and J genes are TRBV6-6 and TRBJ2-7; a possible D gene is TRBD1 (5 bases). Deletions cut 5 bases from V and 3 bases from J, with 11 bases between. In germline, CDR1 is MNHNY, CDR2 SVGAGI (reference sequence). The CDR3 has 13 residues. CDR3 bases: TGTGCCAGCAGTGTGGACATACTCTACGAGCAGTACTTC. Translated, it gives CASSVDILYEQYF.

This clone was counted only a few times. This rearrangement joins TRBV4-3 to TRBJ1-1; no clear D. The CDR3 runs to 14 residues. CDR1 LGHNA and CDR2 YSLEER come from the germline V gene. V lost 0 bases to trimming and J lost 1 base, with 6 bases between them. The CDR3 DNA reads as TGCGCCAGCAGCCAAGAATCCCAGAACACTGAAGCTTTCTTT. Protein: CASSQESQNTEAFF.

This clone turned up a few times. The chain combines TRBV27 with TRBJ2-7, with 8 bases identical to TRBD1. V trimming: 3 bases; J trimming: 3 bases; junction bases outside the gene matches: 22. The length of the CDR3 is 20 residues. Germline CDR1 is MNHEY and CDR2 is SMNVEV (reference sequence). CDR3 in amino acids: CASSFGLTGAFGLQSYEQYF. The CDR3 nucleotides read TGTGCCAGCAGTTTTGGGCTGACAGGGGCCTTCGGCCTTCAGAGCTACGAGCAGTACTTC.

This chain links TRBV14 with TRBJ2-7, with TRBD2 matching over 8 bases. V lost 2 bases to trimming and J lost 0 bases; unmatched junction nucleotides: 3. Germline CDR1 reads SGHDN; CDR2 reads FVKESK. This CDR3 region has 15 residues. The CDR3 here is CASSQRGGSSYEQYF. Here the CDR3 DNA reads TGTGCCAGCAGCCAACGGGGGGGGAGCTCCTACGAGCAGTACTTC.

This chain uses TRBV7-8 with TRBJ1-5; D is uncertain. V lost 4 bases and J lost 9, with 13 bases in between. The germline gives CDR1 SGHVS, CDR2 FQNEAQ. This CDR3 has 13 residues. The DNA for the CDR3 is TGTGCCAGCAGCTCCCTAGCCCCAGTGCCCCAGCATTTT. This sequence encodes CASSSLAPVPQHF. Full variable domain (outside the CDR3, taken from reference TRBV7-8 and TRBJ1-5): GAGVSQSPRYKVAKRGQDVALRCDPISGHVSLFWYQQALGQGPEFLTYFQNEAQLDKSGLPSDRFFAERPEGSVSTLKIQRTQQEDSAVYLCASSSLAPVPQHFGDGTRLSIL.

V and J are TRBV11-1 and TRBJ2-5; a possible D gene is TRBD1 (6 bases). The V and J ends lost 5 bases and 1 base respectively, with 14 bases between them. The CDR3 is 15 residues long. In germline, CDR1 is SGHAT, CDR2 FQDESV (reference sequence). This CDR3 reads CASSRYTGTQETQYF. Here the CDR3 DNA reads TGTGCCAGCAGCCGATATACAGGGACCCAAGAGACCCAGTACTTC. Full variable domain (missing parts from reference TRBV11-1 and TRBJ2-5): EAEVAQSPRYKITEKSQAVAFWCDPISGHATLYWYRQILGQGPELLVQFQDESVVDDSQLPKDRFSAERLKGVDSTLKIQPAELGDSAMYLCASSRYTGTQETQYFGPGTRLLVL.

The CDR3 spells CASSVSLNKGNTIYF. The CDR3 DNA reads TGTGCCAGCAGTGTCTCCTTGAACAAAGGAAACACCATATATTTT. The chain has TRBV25-1 and TRBJ1-3; D ambiguous. This CDR3 has 15 amino acids. V was trimmed by 4 bases and J by 4 bases, leaving 14 bases between them. The germline gives CDR1 MGHDK, CDR2 SYGVNS.

This clone was recorded only once. This sequence joins TRBV7-8 and TRBJ1-2; D is possibly TRBD1 (5 bases). This CDR3 has 15 residues. Germline V gene data show CDR1 as SGHVS and CDR2 as FQNEAQ. V was pared by 5 bases and J by 4 bases, with 17 bases between. This CDR3 is CASSGKTVISYGYTF. CDR3 nucleotide sequence: TGTGCCAGCAGCGGGAAGACAGTCATATCCTATGGCTACACCTTC.

This clone was counted only a few times. The V gene is TRBV7-8, the J gene TRBJ1-4, with D hard to call. The ends were cut back, 6 bases at V and 0 bases at J, with 11 bases in the middle. Germline V lookup: CDR1 SGHVS, CDR2 FQNEAQ. This CDR3 is built from 15 residues. The CDR3 loop is CASRERFSTNEKLFF. The CDR3 DNA follows: TGTGCCAGCAGGGAGAGGTTTTCAACTAATGAAAAACTGTTTTTT.

The chain joins TRBV2 to TRBJ2-7; 9 positions match TRBD1. Trimming took 6 bases from V and 12 from J; bases not matched to a gene: 12. CDR3 size: 13 residues. From germline, CDR1 is SNHLY and CDR2 FYNNEI. CDR3 region: CASSGSDRGRWYF. CDR3 DNA sequence: TGTGCCAGCAGCGGTTCGGACAGGGGACGGTGGTACTTC.

The chain carries TRBV7-3 and TRBJ2-1, with TRBD2 matching 13 bases. Germline-derived CDR1 and CDR2 are SGHTA and FQGTGA. This CDR3 has 16 amino acids. With V trimmed by 2 bases and J by 7 bases, 5 bases remained unmatched. CDR3 sequence reads: CASSLLGLAGVNEQFF. The CDR3 DNA is TGTGCCAGCAGCTTACTAGGACTAGCGGGAGTGAATGAGCAGTTCTTC.

The chain couples TRBV11-2 to TRBJ2-3; TRBD1 matches 9 bases. This CDR3 spans 14 amino acids. Germline V gene data show CDR1 as SGHAT and CDR2 as FQNNGV. Unmatched junction bases numbered 6, after V lost 5 bases and J lost 6 bases. The CDR3 region is CASSPGQGWDTQYF. The CDR3 DNA reads as TGTGCCAGCAGCCCCGGACAGGGGTGGGATACGCAGTATTTT.

The chain joins TRBV19 to TRBJ2-1; 7 bases agree with TRBD2. The CDR3 sequence is 13 residues long. After removal of 1 base from V and 8 bases from J, the junction contained 2 bases not matched to a gene. Germline-derived CDR1 and CDR2 are LNHDA and SQIVND (reference sequence). The CDR3 DNA reads as TGTGCCAGTAGTATAGGACTAGCCGATGAGCAGTTCTTC. Translation: CASSIGLADEQFF.

The chain has TRBV30 and TRBJ2-7; a possible D gene is TRBD2 (5 bases). V was shortened by 5 bases and J by 0 bases, with 8 bases between the two germline ends. In germline, CDR1 is GTSNPN, CDR2 SVGIG (reference sequence). The CDR3 runs to 12 residues. CDR3 sequence reads: CAWRGLSYEQYF. DNA of the CDR3: TGTGCCTGGCGGGGTCTCTCCTACGAGCAGTACTTC.

This chain uses TRBV7-9 with TRBJ2-1; 9 bases fit TRBD2. V lost 4 bases and J lost 7; bases outside the gene matches: 8. The CDR3 spans 15 residues. CDR1 and CDR2 (germline): SEHNR, FQNEAQ (reference sequence). The CDR3 sequence: CASSSSGVLGNEQFF. CDR3 DNA sequence: TGTGCCAGCAGCTCTAGCGGGGTTTTAGGGAATGAGCAGTTCTTC.

CDR3 residues: CSVEDPSDRSSSYEQYF. The CDR3 DNA sequence: TGCAGCGTTGAAGATCCTTCTGACAGATCGTCGTCCTACGAGCAGTACTTC. J is TRBJ2-7 and V is TRBV29-1; D possibly corresponds to TRBD1 (5 bases). This CDR3 contains 17 residues. Per the germline V gene, CDR1 is SQVTM and CDR2 is ANQGSEA. The V gene lost 0 bases and the J gene lost 1 base, with 19 bases spanning the gap.

The chain is built from TRBV4-2 and TRBJ2-5, with a weak D call TRBD2 (6 bases). CDR1 LGHNA and CDR2 YNFKEQ come from the germline V gene. The CDR3 is made up of 16 amino acids. V gave up 1 base and J gave up 1 base, with 13 bases separating them. CDR3 in amino acids: CASSQGGEGVQETQYF. CDR3 DNA: TGTGCCAGCAGCCAAGGGGGGGAAGGAGTCCAAGAGACCCAGTACTTC.

This clone was counted a few times. V and J are TRBV30 and TRBJ1-6; 10 bases match TRBD1. The V segment lost 4 bases and the J segment 5 bases; nucleotides outside the gene matches: 2. The CDR3 is made up of 14 amino acids. Germline V gene sequence: CDR1 GTSNPN, CDR2 SVGIG (reference sequence). The CDR3 DNA follows: TGTGCCTGGACCGGACAGGGGGATAATTCACCCCTCCACTTT. Amino acid sequence: CAWTGQGDNSPLHF.

The chain employs TRBV28 and TRBJ2-7; D remains unclear. CDR3 length: 12 amino acids. Germline V gene data show CDR1 as MDHEN and CDR2 as SYDVKM. V was shortened by 3 bases and J by 3 bases, with 6 bases between the two germline ends. The CDR3 spells CASSLANYEQYF. In DNA form, the CDR3 reads TGTGCCAGCAGTTTGGCCAACTACGAGCAGTACTTC.

V gene TRBV2 combines with J gene TRBJ2-5, with a possible D match to TRBD1 (6 bases). The J call is in doubt because the DNA end fits TRBJ2-7 better. CDR1 SNHLY and CDR2 FYNNEI come from the germline V gene. CDR3 size: 14 residues. The CDR3 is CASSFGQIGYEQYF. CDR3 DNA sequence: TGTGCCAGCAGTTTTGGACAGATAGGGTACGAGCAGTACTTC.

J is TRBJ2-1 and V is TRBV11-1, with 8 bases aligning to TRBD2. From germline, CDR1 is SGHAT and CDR2 FQDESV (reference sequence). CDR3 length: 14 residues. The ends lost 3 bases at V and 10 bases at J; junction bases unmatched: 8. This CDR3 is CASSFGGGLVEQFF. CDR3 nucleotides: TGTGCCAGCAGCTTCGGGGGGGGCCTAGTAGAGCAGTTCTTC.

The V and J genes are TRBV2 and TRBJ2-1, with 8 nucleotides matching TRBD2. Per germline, CDR1 SNHLY and CDR2 FYNNEI. Trimming at V came to 4 bases and at J to 4 bases, leaving 9 bases not matched to a gene. The CDR3 covers 16 residues. This CDR3 is CASSVQGLAPYNEQFF. The CDR3 coding sequence is TGTGCCAGCAGTGTTCAAGGACTAGCCCCTTACAATGAGCAGTTCTTC.

The J gene is TRBJ1-6, the V gene TRBV7-2; the D is unclear. This CDR3 is 15 amino acids long. Deletions cut 1 base from V and 7 bases from J, with 11 bases between. Germline lookup yields CDR1 SGHTA and CDR2 FQGNSA. CDR3 coding DNA: TGTGCCAGCAGCTTAGTTTCGGGAGTGAATTCACCCCTCCACTTT. It is translated as CASSLVSGVNSPLHF.

On this clone: Additional DNA sequences in this sample encode the identical CDR3. The CDR3 DNA reads TGCAGCGTTGAACGCGGTTACAATGAGCAGTTCTTC. Protein product: CSVERGYNEQFF. The J gene is TRBJ2-1, the V gene TRBV29-1, with D unresolved. V lost 2 bases and J lost 4, with 6 bases in between. The V gene's germline CDR1 is SQVTM and CDR2 ANQGSEA. The CDR3 contains 12 residues.

This clone was observed once. The chain is built from TRBV9 and TRBJ2-2; possibly TRBD1 for D (6 bases). The V gene lost 3 bases and the J gene lost 0 bases, with 12 bases spanning the gap. Germline V gene sequence: CDR1 SGDLS, CDR2 YYNGEE. The CDR3 loop spans 16 amino acids. The CDR3 DNA reads TGTGCCAGCAGCGCCCGGACAGCTTCGAACACCGGGGAGCTGTTTTTT. Protein sequence: CASSARTASNTGELFF.

This clone was observed once. The chain joins TRBV19 to TRBJ2-1; D is unresolved. Germline values: CDR1 LNHDA, CDR2 SQIVND (reference sequence). Trimming cost V 5 bases and J 2 bases, with 7 bases left between them. This CDR3 contains 13 residues. This chain's CDR3 is CASSRVTYNEQFF. DNA of the CDR3: TGTGCCAGTAGTCGGGTTACCTACAATGAGCAGTTCTTC.

The chain joins TRBV5-1 to TRBJ1-1, with D hard to call. Per the germline V gene, CDR1 is SGHRS and CDR2 is YFSETQ. The CDR3 length is 14 residues. Trimming pared 2 bases from V and 0 bases from J, leaving 8 bases between. The CDR3 reads CASSFGGMNTEAFF. The CDR3 DNA reads as TGCGCCAGCAGCTTCGGAGGGATGAACACTGAAGCTTTCTTT.

The chain uses TRBV10-3 and TRBJ2-5; D perhaps matches TRBD1 (5 bases). V was clipped by 6 bases and J by 4 bases, with 15 bases between them. This CDR3 region has 14 residues. Germline V gives CDR1 ENHRY, CDR2 SYGVKD. The CDR3 is CAISYQGPPETQYF. The CDR3 DNA is TGTGCCATCAGCTATCAGGGCCCCCCAGAGACCCAGTACTTC.